This TCR beta chain was identified in a study of memory CD8 T cells in hepatitis C reinfection. Study overall: HCV reinfection: RNA-positive following two negative tests at least 60 days apart. Between 55 and 20 weeks before reinfection detection, pre-reinfection samples were drawn.

Time point specified: pre-reinfection, 55 to 20 weeks before reinfection detection. Sorted cells were sequenced directly ex vivo without any in vitro expansion. The Montreal HEPCO cohort supplied donors who inject drugs. At all three reinfection time points, viable CD3+ CD8+ CD45RO- cells from two donors served as controls. CDR1 is MNHEY, CDR2 SMNVEV, per germline (reference sequence). V was clipped by 1 base and J by 3 bases; unmatched bases: 4. The CDR3 is 16 residues long. Sequencing used immunoSEQ multiplex PCR; TCRdb keeps in-frame clones, though not all of them. The data show approximately 50,000 clones, with roughly 86% seen just once and more than 0.8% held by the top ten.

The source is a young man with hepatitis C virus infection. The rearrangement links TRBV27 to TRBJ2-2; 8 bases agree with TRBD2. The sample was naive CD8+ T cells sorted from blood. CDR3 sequence (DNA): TGTGCCAGCAGTTTATTGGCGGGGGGCTACACCGGGGAGCTGTTTTTT. Its protein is CASSLLAGGYTGELFF.